A selection of T cell receptor beta chains follows, all from one sample in a study of blood T cell repertoires in COVID-19. Method: immunoSEQ multiplex PCR; TCRdb's copy keeps in-frame clones and lacks some. The data contain approximately 300,000 clones, over 90% of them singletons. Sequencing was carried out using PBMCs or T cells enriched from blood (not recorded which). Every receptor here comes from a young woman who had been exposed to COVID-19. CDR3s include the opening cysteine and the closing phenylalanine or tryptophan. D genes are given only for firm matches. The size field is filled for only some rows; it gives once, few, many or a size class.

D	V	size	J	DNA	CDR3
TRBD2	TRBV7-9	NA	TRBJ2-7	TGTGCCAGCAGCCTAAGGGGAGGGTCCTACGAGCAGTACTTC	CASSLRGGSYEQYF
TRBD2	TRBV11-2	NA	TRBJ2-5	TGTGCCAGCAGAGCGGGGGGGCGTGAGACCCAGTACTTC	CASRAGGRETQYF
TRBD1	TRBV6-1	NA	TRBJ1-6	TGTGCCAGCAGTGAAGCGCTGGACAGGTTACGATACTTT	CASSEALDRLRYF
TRBD2	TRBV10-3	once	TRBJ2-1	TGTGCCATCAGTGATCTAAAAGCGGGGGGCCCAAACAATGAGCAGTTCTTC	CAISDLKAGGPNNEQFF
NA	TRBV3-1/TRBV3-2	NA	TRBJ1-5	TGTGCCAGCAGCCCTGGCGGAGGGCCCCAGCATTTT	CASSPGGGPQHF
TRBD1	TRBV5-1	few	TRBJ1-2	TGCGCCAGCAGGAGGGGGCAGGGTGATGGCTACACCTTC	CASRRGQGDGYTF
TRBD2	TRBV6-2/TRBV6-3	NA	TRBJ2-1	TGTGCCAGCAGTTCGGGACTAGCGGGGAATGAGCAGTTCTTC	CASSSGLAGNEQFF
NA	TRBV27	NA	TRBJ1-6	TGTGCCAGCAGTTTTCTACAGGGCAATTCACCCCTCCACTTT	CASSFLQGNSPLHF
TRBD1	TRBV7-2	NA	TRBJ2-6	TGTGCCAGCAGACTGACAGGGGCTGGGGCCAACGTCCTGACTTTC	CASRLTGAGANVLTF
NA	TRBV19	NA	TRBJ1-1	TGTGCCAGTAGTATCGGAGGGCGGGGTACTGAAGCTTTCTTT	CASSIGGRGTEAFF
TRBD1	TRBV2	NA	TRBJ1-5	TGTGCCAGCATGTGGGACAGGGGGGGCAATCAGCCCCAGCATTTT	CASMWDRGGNQPQHF
TRBD2	TRBV4-1	NA	TRBJ2-5	TGCGCCAGCAGCCAGACATCGGGACTACAAAAGACCCAGTACTTC	CASSQTSGLQKTQYF
NA	TRBV4-1	NA	TRBJ1-4	TGCGCCAGCAGCCAACCGGACACAGATGAAAAACTGTTTTTT	CASSQPDTDEKLFF
TRBD2	TRBV27	NA	TRBJ2-1	TGTGCCAGCTCCAGACTAGCGGGGGCATCCTACAATGAGCAGTTCTTC	CASSRLAGASYNEQFF
NA	TRBV6-1	NA	TRBJ1-5	TGTGCCAGCAGTGAGGGAGGACAAGTCAATCAGCCCCAGCATTTT	CASSEGGQVNQPQHF
TRBD1	TRBV25-1	NA	TRBJ1-2	TGTGCCAGCAGTGATAAAGGGACAGTCAACTATGGCTACACCTTC	CASSDKGTVNYGYTF
NA	TRBV10-3	NA	TRBJ1-5	TGTGCCATCAGTGAGTCGTCGGGATACTACAGCAATCAGCCCCAGCATTTT	CAISESSGYYSNQPQHF
TRBD1	TRBV2	NA	TRBJ1-6	TGTGCCAGCAGGCCGACAGGGTTTACGCCTACCCCCCCCCTCCACTTT	CASRPTGFTPTPPLHF
TRBD1	TRBV5-5	NA	TRBJ2-1	TGTGCCAGCAGCTCACAGGGGGGCGAGGGGCAGTTCTTC	CASSSQGGEGQFF
TRBD1	TRBV18	NA	TRBJ1-1	TGTGCCAGCTCACCACCGAATCCCGCGACAGGGGGGAACACTGAAGCTTTCTTT	CASSPPNPATGGNTEAFF
NA	TRBV5-6	NA	TRBJ2-5	TGTGCCAGCAGCTTATGGTATCGGGGACAAGAGACCCAGTACTTC	CASSLWYRGQETQYF
TRBD1	TRBV19	once	TRBJ2-7	TGTGCCAGTAGTCTTCACCCCGGGACAGGGTTCTACGAGCAGTACTTC	CASSLHPGTGFYEQYF
TRBD1	TRBV12-3/TRBV12-4	NA	TRBJ2-1	TGTGCCAGCAGGAACAGGGGCAATGAGCAGTTCTTC	CASRNRGNEQFF
NA	TRBV29-1	NA	TRBJ2-3	TGCAGCGTTAATGGGGCGCGGGGCAAAACAGATACGCAGTATTTT	CSVNGARGKTDTQYF
NA	TRBV2	once	TRBJ1-1	TGTGCCAGCAGTGAATTCAGGGGTAACACTGAAGCTTTCTTT	CASSEFRGNTEAFF
NA	TRBV5-5	NA	TRBJ1-2	TGTGCCAGCAGCCCGCCGGGACACCTCTATGGCTACACCTTC	CASSPPGHLYGYTF
TRBD1	TRBV7-7	NA	TRBJ1-2	TGTGCCAGCAGCCCCCGACAGGGCCCTAACTATGGCTACACCTTC	CASSPRQGPNYGYTF
TRBD2	TRBV4-1	NA	TRBJ2-1	TGCGCCAGCAGCCAACTAGCGGGGGTAAATGGTGAGCAGTTCTTC	CASSQLAGVNGEQFF
NA	TRBV23-1	NA	TRBJ1-1	TGCGCCAGCAGTCAAGGGGGCGCGGACACTGAAGCTTTCTTT	CASSQGGADTEAFF
TRBD1	TRBV18	NA	TRBJ2-5	TGTGCCAGCTCACCAGGGACAGAAGAGACCCAGTACTTC	CASSPGTEETQYF
NA	TRBV5-1	NA	TRBJ1-2	TGCGCCAGCAGCTTAGGAGGGGTCTATGGCTACACCTTC	CASSLGGVYGYTF
TRBD2	TRBV2	NA	TRBJ2-3	TGTGCCAGCAGTGAAGCGGAGGCGGGGGGCACAGATACGCAGTATTTT	CASSEAEAGGTDTQYF
TRBD1	TRBV5-1	NA	TRBJ1-4	TGCGCCAGCAGCTCATTACCGGGACAGGGGTATGAAAAACTGTTTTTT	CASSSLPGQGYEKLFF
NA	TRBV4-1	NA	TRBJ1-1	TGCGCCAGCAGCCATAACATGAGGCAGCAACTGAACACTGAAGCTTTCTTT	CASSHNMRQQLNTEAFF
NA	TRBV7-8	NA	TRBJ1-2	TGTGCCAGCAGCTCAAATCGGGGAGGGGATATCGGCTACACCTTC	CASSSNRGGDIGYTF
TRBD1	TRBV27	NA	TRBJ2-3	TGTGCCAGCAGTCCCAGGGGGATCACCACAGATACGCAGTATTTT	CASSPRGITTDTQYF
NA	TRBV7-6	NA	TRBJ2-7	TGTGCCAGCAGCTGGAGATCCGGGACATTTAGCTCCTACGAGCAGTACTTC	CASSWRSGTFSSYEQYF
TRBD1	TRBV11-2	NA	TRBJ1-2	TGTGCCAGCAGCTTAGAGCACCGACAGGGGGCTATTGAGGGCTATGGCTACACCTTC	CASSLEHRQGAIEGYGYTF
NA	TRBV3-1/TRBV3-2	few	TRBJ1-1	TGTGCCAGCAGCCGGGCCATTGGCACTGAAGCTTTCTTT	CASSRAIGTEAFF
TRBD2	TRBV2	NA	TRBJ2-7	TGTGCCAGCAGAGCCACTAGCGGGGGGGCCGACGAGCAGTACTTC	CASRATSGGADEQYF
NA	TRBV7-9	NA	TRBJ1-1	TGTGCCAGCAGCTCCGGTCGAGATCTGAACACTGAAGCTTTCTTT	CASSSGRDLNTEAFF
NA	TRBV10-3	NA	TRBJ2-1	TGTGTCTCATCGGCGGCGGTCGATTACAATGAGCAGTTCTTC	CVSSAAVDYNEQFF